The subject of this entry is one TCR beta chain. Its specificity is not known. Trimming cost V 3 bases and J 0 bases; bases outside gene matches: 3. Germline CDR1 and CDR2: SGHRS and YFSETQ. CDR3 length: 15 amino acids. These data are taken from a study of early T cells in non-severe SARS-CoV-2 infection. At the level of the study: Bulk RNA isolated from unsorted whole blood underwent sequencing; chains were not paired.

Whole-study results and caveats: VDJdb matches were skewed toward anti-spike CD8 T cell responses.

Unique molecular identifier tags were affixed to discrete cDNA molecules. One entry per CDR3 protein results from TCRdb running MiXCR on the 5' RACE reads. The sample lists approximately 50,000 distinct CDR3 sequences, less than 9.5% occurring once. V and J are TRBV5-1 and TRBJ2-7, with 10 bases lining up with TRBD2. The sequenced sample consisted of whole blood. The source of this sequence is an adult who was a healthcare worker with PCR-confirmed SARS-CoV-2 infection or an uninfected control (not recorded which). The CDR3 loop reads CASSSGTSASYEQYF. CDR3 sequence (DNA): TGCGCCAGCAGCTCCGGGACTAGCGCCTCCTACGAGCAGTACTTC.